This T cell receptor beta chain was sequenced during a study of T cells in Graves' hyperthyroidism and ophthalmopathy. Study-wide results and caveats: The model foresaw ophthalmopathy a median roughly 6.3 months prior to onset.

To note about this clonotype: No antigen is known for it.

It was RNA transcripts that yielded the amplified TCR beta CDR3 regions. First-round RT-PCR of the TCR CDR3 relied on the HTBI primer set. TCRdb fed the multiplex PCR reads into MiXCR, producing one record per CDR3 protein. In the table there are fewer than 650,000 distinct CDR3 sequences, approximately 48% of which are singletons. The sequencing sample was made of peripheral blood or thyroid tissue (not recorded which). The receptor was isolated from an adult woman with Graves' disease, either hyperthyroidism or ophthalmopathy (not recorded which).

The CDR3 nucleotides read TGTGCCAGCAGCTTAGGTGGTTCGGGGCACGTCAATCAGCCCCAGCATTTT. Translating it yields CASSLGGSGHVNQPQHF. The chain is built from TRBV11-1 and TRBJ1-5; possible D gene TRBD1, 5 bases. Germline V gene lookup returns CDR1 SGHAT and CDR2 FQDESV (reference sequence). V lost 1 base to trimming and J lost 3 bases, with 16 bases between them. The CDR3 is 17 amino acids.